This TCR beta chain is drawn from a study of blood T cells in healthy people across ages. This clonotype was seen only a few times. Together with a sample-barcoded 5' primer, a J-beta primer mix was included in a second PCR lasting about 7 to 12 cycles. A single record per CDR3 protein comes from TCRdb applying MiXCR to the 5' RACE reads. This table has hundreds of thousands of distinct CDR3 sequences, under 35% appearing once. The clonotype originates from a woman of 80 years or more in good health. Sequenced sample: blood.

CDR3 bases: TGTGCCAGCAGCTCCACAGGGGGATATAACTATGGCTACACCTTC. Translated, it gives CASSSTGGYNYGYTF. This chain links TRBV7-8 with TRBJ1-2, with 8 bases aligning to TRBD1. This CDR3 region has 15 residues. Germline V gene sequence: CDR1 SGHVS, CDR2 FQNEAQ. Trimming took 4 bases from V and 1 from J; bases not matched to a gene: 5.